Listed here is a single T cell receptor beta chain. The sample holds many counts of this clonotype. Its antigen is still unknown. Nothing much larger sits one base from this clone, and base qualities are not available. This sample was included in a study of neurological immune-mediated disorders (dated by TCRdb to about 2019). Study-level background: Peripheral blood TCR-beta repertoires from HTLV-I-associated myelopathy (HAM/TSP) patients, multiple sclerosis patients and healthy controls were compared by UMI-based sequencing. The approximately 100 TCR-beta libraries included longitudinal samples, technical triplicates and paired sorted CD4+ and CD8+ T-cell subsets alongside PBMC samples. The cohort comprised about 71 subjects: some 14 HAM/TSP patients, around 35 multiple sclerosis patients and approximately 20 healthy controls.

The study at large found these results: TCR clonal expansion was highest in HAM/TSP patients and lowest in MS patients, with MS patients falling below even healthy controls. Across subjects, expanded clones never shared an identical CDR3 amino acid sequence, which suggests that the TCR-beta repertoires in every group were private.

From cysteine to phenylalanine, the CDR3 is 15 amino acids long. The only DNA kept is the CDR3, 45 bases in frame from the first base. CDR1 SGDLS and CDR2 YYNGEE are derived from the germline V gene. Relative to germline, V is 4 bases shorter and J is 3 bases shorter, with 13 bases between their ends. Unsorted PBMC libraries were generated from 2 million PBMCs stored in RNAlater at -80 °C until RNA extraction. Peripheral blood underwent Ficoll-Hypaque density gradient centrifugation to isolate PBMCs, which were then cryopreserved in liquid nitrogen. cDNA synthesis used template-switch 5'RACE with a primer carrying a 10-nucleotide random unique molecular identifier tagging each TCR transcript. Every sequencing run yielded over 170 million TCR-beta sequences covering 15-18 subjects. Total RNA was extracted with the RNeasy kit. The KAPA Real-time Library Amplification kit was used to amplify TCR-beta VDJ regions with primers for the TCR constant region and the 5'RACE anchor. A first PCR added sample indexes and Illumina adaptors, after which a second PCR increased the library yield. The roughly 650 bp TCR product was size-selected on a 2% E-gel SizeSelection system after Ampure bead purification. Before pooling, library quality was assessed on a Bioanalyzer, concentration was determined with Qubit, and library quantification was performed with the Kapa Library Quantification kit. Libraries were sequenced paired-end 2 x 150 bp on an Illumina HiSeq 2500. To increase sequence diversity, about 25-31% phiX was spiked into each library pool. For the original study's pipeline: The UMI-based MiGEC pipeline processed quality-filtered reads and removed over 75% of raw TCR sequences during error correction. IMGT germline references were used for alignment of VDJ genes, and clonotypes were defined by a unique CDR3 amino acid sequence together with V-J genes. Clonal expansion, Shannon diversity, and CDR3 relatedness (CalcPairwiseDistances, ClusterSamples) were evaluated with VDJtools, and phylogenetic trees were built with CLCbio workbench. Expanded clones were defined as having at least 8 unique UMIs, based on coefficient-of-variation modelling across technical triplicates. Starting from the raw public reads, TCRdb applied fastp trimming at Q25, assembled clones with MiXCR and retained in-frame beta chains. All rows with the same CDR3 protein become a single entry with the most common DNA and genes. It is TCRdb's table, rather than the study itself, that gives the V and J calls and clone size. The sample table contains more than 45,000 distinct CDR3 sequences; only one count was recorded for about a tenth of them. Approximately 22% of the sample is in the top ten clones.

The sequence is built from TRBV9 and TRBJ1-4; tentative D gene TRBD1, with 6 bases matching. The receptor was derived from a woman aged 40 to 50 with HTLV-1-associated myelopathy (HAM/TSP). The sample comprised PBMCs. The DNA sequence is given as TGTGCCAGCAGCCCTAGAGGACAGCCTAATGAAAAACTGTTTTTT. Translated, this is CASSPRGQPNEKLFF.